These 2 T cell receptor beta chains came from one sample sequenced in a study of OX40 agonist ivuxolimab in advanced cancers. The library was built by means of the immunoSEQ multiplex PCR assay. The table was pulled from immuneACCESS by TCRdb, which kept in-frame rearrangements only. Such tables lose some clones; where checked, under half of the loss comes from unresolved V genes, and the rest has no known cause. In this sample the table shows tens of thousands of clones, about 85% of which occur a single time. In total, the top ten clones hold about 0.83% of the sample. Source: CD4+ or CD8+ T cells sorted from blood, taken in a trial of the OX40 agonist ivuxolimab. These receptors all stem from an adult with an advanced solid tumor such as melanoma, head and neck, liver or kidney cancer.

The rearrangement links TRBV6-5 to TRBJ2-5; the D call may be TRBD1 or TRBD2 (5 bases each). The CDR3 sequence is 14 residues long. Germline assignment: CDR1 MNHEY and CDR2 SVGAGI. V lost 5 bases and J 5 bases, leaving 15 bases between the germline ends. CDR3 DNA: TGTGCCAGCAGTGCGTGGGACCCTCTTGAGACCCAGTACTTC. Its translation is CASSAWDPLETQYF.

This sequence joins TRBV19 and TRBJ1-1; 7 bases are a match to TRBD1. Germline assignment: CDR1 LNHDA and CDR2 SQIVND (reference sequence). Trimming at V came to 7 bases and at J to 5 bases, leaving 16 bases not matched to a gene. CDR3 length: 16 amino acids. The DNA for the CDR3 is TGTGCCAGTAAAGGACAGGCCAGAGGGGCTGAGACTGAAGCTTTCTTT. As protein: CASKGQARGAETEAFF.